This T cell receptor beta chain stems from a study of T cell repertoires in cytomegalovirus infection. For the study at large: Evidence of both CMV infection and a matching HLA type came from public TCR beta signatures. Study-level points and caveats: Within the response measured ex vivo, HLA-C-restricted CMV-specific TCR beta clonotypes were dominant. Cumulative frequency of public TCR beta families picked out carriers of CMV plus the relevant HLA.

This clonotype was recorded a few times. Its antigen is as yet unknown. TCRdb analysed the reads with MiXCR anew, one entry per CDR3 protein. The repertoire holds hundreds of thousands of distinct CDR3 sequences, with 35% as singletons. The CDR3 runs 13 residues. The V gene lost 7 bases and the J gene lost 2 bases, with 12 bases spanning the gap. Germline CDR1 is MDHEN and CDR2 is SYDVKM. Source material: PBMCs. This TCR derives from a human donor in good health (CMV status not recorded). Some clones in this sample may be carry-over from other donors' samples. The chain is built from TRBV28 and TRBJ2-7; D gene unclear. The CDR3 region has the DNA TGTGCCAGCACGGACCAATTCACCTACGAGCAGTACTTC. This codes for CASTDQFTYEQYF.